Below are 12 T cell receptor beta chains sequenced from a single sample in a study of cytomegalovirus exposure and HLA in healthy donors. Sequencing used immunoSEQ multiplex PCR; TCRdb keeps in-frame clones, though not all of them. The sample contains over 200,000 clones, approximately 83% of which appear only once. Material for sequencing was PBMCs. These receptors originate from a woman younger than 45 in good health and CMV-seropositive.

CDR3 sequence: CASSPGQGSYNEQFF. In nucleotides, the CDR3 is TGCGCCAGCAGCCCGGGACAGGGCTCCTACAATGAGCAGTTCTTC. V gene TRBV5-1 combines with J gene TRBJ2-1; 9 nucleotides align to TRBD1. Germline V gene lookup returns CDR1 SGHRS and CDR2 YFSETQ. V lost 4 bases, J lost 0 bases, and 2 bases stayed unmatched. The CDR3 loop spans 15 amino acids.

The chain carries TRBV29-1 and TRBJ2-6; 7 nucleotides align to TRBD1. Trimming removed 4 bases from V and 0 bases from J; junction bases left unmatched: 6. There are 16 residues in the CDR3. CDR1 is SQVTM and CDR2 is ANQGSEA in the germline V gene. CDR3 sequence: CSVGQGFDSGANVLTF. The CDR3 bases are TGCAGCGTTGGACAGGGCTTTGACTCTGGGGCCAACGTCCTGACTTTC.

The genes are TRBV11-2 and TRBJ1-1; tentative D call: TRBD1 (5 bases). The V and J ends lost 3 bases and 1 base respectively, with 6 bases between them. Germline V CDR1 and CDR2: SGHAT, FQNNGV. The CDR3 extends over 13 amino acids. The CDR3 is CASSFDRNTEAFF. The CDR3 DNA reads TGTGCCAGCAGCTTCGACAGGAACACTGAAGCTTTCTTT.

The chain employs TRBV11-3 and TRBJ2-3; 8 bases map to TRBD2. V trimming: 3 bases; J trimming: 1 base; junction bases outside the gene matches: 6. The germline gives CDR1 SGHNT, CDR2 YENEEA. CDR3 length equals 16 residues. CDR3 bases: TGTGCCAGCAGCTTGAGCGGGAGAGCGGGCACAGATACGCAGTATTTT. Its translation: CASSLSGRAGTDTQYF. The full variable domain, its missing parts supplied by reference TRBV11-3 and TRBJ2-3, is EAGVVQSPRYKIIEKKQPVAFWCNPISGHNTLYWYLQNLGQGPELLIRYENEEAVDDSQLPKDRFSAERLKGVDSTLKIQPAELGDSAVYLCASSLSGRAGTDTQYFGPGTRLTVL.

In this sample, this clone turned up a few times. The chain joins TRBV27 to TRBJ1-1, with a weak D call TRBD1 (5 bases). This CDR3 spans 14 amino acids. Germline values: CDR1 MNHEY, CDR2 SMNVEV (reference sequence). Trimming pared 3 bases from V and 5 bases from J, leaving 13 bases between. In DNA, the CDR3 is TGTGCCAGCAGTTTTTCCCCTGAGGGGACTGAAGCTTTCTTT. This gives the protein CASSFSPEGTEAFF.

About this clone itself: Its ends do not fully match the called genes, so a read error is possible. The CDR3 sequence is CAISEYSQFNF. The DNA of the CDR3 is TGTGCCATCAGTGAGTATAGCCAGTTTAACTTC. J is TRBJ2-7 and V is TRBV10-3; the D is unclear. The CDR3 totals 11 residues. Germline V gives CDR1 ENHRY, CDR2 SYGVKD.

The rearrangement links TRBV5-1 to TRBJ2-7; the D gene is possibly TRBD2 (5 bases). Deletions cut 0 bases from V and 6 bases from J, with 10 bases between. CDR1 and CDR2 (germline): SGHRS, YFSETQ. The CDR3 consists of 13 residues. CDR3 coding DNA: TGCGCCAGCAGCTTGGGTGGGAGTTTCGAGCAGTACTTC. Translation gives CASSLGGSFEQYF.

This clone has just a few counts. V usage is TRBV5-1 and J usage is TRBJ1-2, with D unresolved. V gave up 5 bases and J gave up 2 bases, with 16 bases separating them. CDR3 length: 15 residues. CDR1 and CDR2 (germline): SGHRS, YFSETQ. The CDR3 region has the DNA TGCGCCAGCAGACTAGTACGGAACCAAAACTATGGCTACACCTTC. Protein product: CASRLVRNQNYGYTF. Full variable domain (outside the CDR3, taken from reference TRBV5-1 and TRBJ1-2): KAGVTQTPRYLIKTRGQQVTLSCSPISGHRSVSWYQQTPGQGLQFLFEYFSETQRNKGNFPGRFSGRQFSNSRSEMNVSTLELGDSALYLCASRLVRNQNYGYTFGSGTRLTVV.

The chain has TRBV7-8 and TRBJ1-3, with 7 bases aligning to TRBD1. The CDR3 runs to 15 residues. Germline V gene data show CDR1 as SGHVS and CDR2 as FQNEAQ. Trimming at V came to 7 bases and at J to 5 bases, leaving 11 bases not matched to a gene. The CDR3 DNA is TGTGCCAGCATACCAAACAGGGGCGCGCGAAACACCATATATTTT. Translation gives CASIPNRGARNTIYF.

The chain has TRBV18 and TRBJ2-5; D not resolved. The CDR3 consists of 13 residues. V lost 1 base and J lost 1, with 4 bases in between. The germline CDR1 and CDR2 sequences are KGHSH and LQKENI. CDR3 residues: CASSPLSQETQYF. Here the CDR3 DNA reads TGTGCCAGCTCACCACTCAGCCAAGAGACCCAGTACTTC.

V usage is TRBV5-1 and J usage is TRBJ1-1; tentatively, D is TRBD1 (5 bases). The CDR3 contains 14 residues. The V and J ends lost 1 base and 5 bases respectively, with 12 bases between them. Looked up from germline, CDR1 is SGHRS and CDR2 is YFSETQ. CDR3 in amino acids: CASSLRGQGTEAFF. DNA for the CDR3: TGCGCCAGCAGCTTGCGGGGTCAGGGTACTGAAGCTTTCTTT.

The chain couples TRBV7-9 to TRBJ2-2; D uncertain. V gave up 5 bases and J gave up 8 bases, with 18 bases separating them. Germline loops: CDR1 SEHNR, CDR2 FQNEAQ (reference sequence). The CDR3 has 15 residues. Here the CDR3 DNA reads TGTGCCAGCAGCATACGACTGAACCGGCGAGGGGAGCTGTTTTTT. This sequence encodes CASSIRLNRRGELFF. The whole variable domain, filled in from reference TRBV7-9 and TRBJ2-2, reads DTGVSQNPRHKITKRGQNVTFRCDPISEHNRLYWYRQTLGQGPEFLTYFQNEAQLEKSRLLSDRFSAERPKGSFSTLEIQRTEQGDSAMYLCASSIRLNRRGELFFGEGSRLTVL.